This TCR beta chain was recovered during a study of cytomegalovirus exposure and HLA in healthy donors (TCRdb year 2017). Concerning the study at large: According to a later analysis, the approximately 130 validation repertoires were produced on the same platform as the 680 or so repertoires of the first cohort. The aim of the study was to test whether cataloging public T cell receptors could identify signatures of past pathogen exposure. Along with the 666-subject first cohort, a separate validation cohort of more than 90 different subjects was used. The study combined high-throughput TCR immunosequencing, statistical association of individual TCRs with disease status, and machine learning to predict cytomegalovirus infection status. What the research found in general, with its limitations: The validation cohort had no HLA typing available for a later analysis, so co-occurrence within that cohort was assessed over all 120 or so repertoires. Most TCR sequences were observed very rarely across donors, whereas some public TCRs were present in many individuals. The classifier was reported to diagnose cytomegalovirus status with high specificity and sensitivity in both the original cohort and the validation cohort. The study listed approximately 150 TCR beta chains as associated with cytomegalovirus. Subsequent analysis determined that TCRs grouped into clusters in the first cohort also showed a tendency toward co-occurrence across the approximately 110 validation repertoires, and approximately 94% of cluster scores exceeded 0. In vitro tests confirmed that a few of the cytomegalovirus-associated TCR beta chains recognize cytomegalovirus antigens. It was suggested by the authors that the approach could potentially be generalized to other disease states and immunological phenotypes.

From the germline V gene (reference sequence), CDR1 is MNHEY and CDR2 is SMNVEV. There are 12 amino acids in the CDR3, from cysteine to phenylalanine inclusive. Only the CDR3 portion is preserved as DNA: 36 bases, with reading frame beginning at the first base. Relative to germline, V is missing 6 bases and J is missing 5 bases, with 3 bases of the junction outside any gene match. As regards this clone: Its binding antigen is unknown. No base quality values were provided; no much bigger clone lies one nucleotide off.

Library method: the immunoSEQ multiplex PCR assay. The study's processing was this. A statistical classification framework was developed to diagnose cytomegalovirus status using the catalog of TCR beta chain sequences. TCRdb re-hosts the immuneACCESS table, in-frame sequences only. Its copies lack some clones; in the studies checked, an unresolved V gene accounts for under half of them, and the cause for the rest is not known. V and J calls and clone size are given by that table; D and trimming were obtained from the DNA. The sample data list 130,000 or so clones, and 80% to 90% of these were observed just once. Clones ranked in the top ten supply over 9% of the sample. Donors formed part of the validation cohort, which comprised over a hundred subjects and was distinct from the first cohort of fewer than 750 subjects.

The chain is encoded by TRBV27 joined to TRBJ1-1; TRBD1 matches 7 bases in the middle. The sequencing input was PBMCs. The receptor comes from a woman aged 18-29 years in good health and CMV-seropositive. The DNA reads TGTGCCAGCAGCCGACAGGGAACTGAAGCTTTCTTT. The resulting protein is CASSRQGTEAFF.